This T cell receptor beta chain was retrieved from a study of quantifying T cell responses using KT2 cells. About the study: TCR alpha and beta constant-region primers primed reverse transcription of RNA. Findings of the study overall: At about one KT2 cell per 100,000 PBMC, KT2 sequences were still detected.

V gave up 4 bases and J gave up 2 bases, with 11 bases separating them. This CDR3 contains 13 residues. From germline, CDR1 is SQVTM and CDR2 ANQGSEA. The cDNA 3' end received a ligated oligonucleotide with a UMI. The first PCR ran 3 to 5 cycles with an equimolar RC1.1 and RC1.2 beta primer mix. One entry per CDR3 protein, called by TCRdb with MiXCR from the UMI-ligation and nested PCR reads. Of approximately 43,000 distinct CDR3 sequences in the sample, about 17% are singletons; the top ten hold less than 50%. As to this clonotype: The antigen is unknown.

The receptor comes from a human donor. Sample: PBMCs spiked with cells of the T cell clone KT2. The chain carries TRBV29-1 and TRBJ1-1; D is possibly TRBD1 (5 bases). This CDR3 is CSVARTINTEAFF. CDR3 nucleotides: TGCAGCGTTGCTCGGACAATAAACACTGAAGCTTTCTTT.